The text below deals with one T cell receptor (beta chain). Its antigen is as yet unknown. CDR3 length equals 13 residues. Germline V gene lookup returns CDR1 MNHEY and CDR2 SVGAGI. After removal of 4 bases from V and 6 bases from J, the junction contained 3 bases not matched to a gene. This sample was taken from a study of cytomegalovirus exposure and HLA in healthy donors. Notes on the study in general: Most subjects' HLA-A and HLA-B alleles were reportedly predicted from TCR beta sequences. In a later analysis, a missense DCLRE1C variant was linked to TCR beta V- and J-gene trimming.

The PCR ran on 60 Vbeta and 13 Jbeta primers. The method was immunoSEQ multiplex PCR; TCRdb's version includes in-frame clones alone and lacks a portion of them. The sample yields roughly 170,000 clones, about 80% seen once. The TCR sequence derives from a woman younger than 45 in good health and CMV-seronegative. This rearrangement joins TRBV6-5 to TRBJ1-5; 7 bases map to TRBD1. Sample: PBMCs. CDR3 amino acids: CASSSTGTQPQHF. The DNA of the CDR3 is TGTGCCAGCAGTTCGACAGGGACTCAGCCCCAGCATTTT.